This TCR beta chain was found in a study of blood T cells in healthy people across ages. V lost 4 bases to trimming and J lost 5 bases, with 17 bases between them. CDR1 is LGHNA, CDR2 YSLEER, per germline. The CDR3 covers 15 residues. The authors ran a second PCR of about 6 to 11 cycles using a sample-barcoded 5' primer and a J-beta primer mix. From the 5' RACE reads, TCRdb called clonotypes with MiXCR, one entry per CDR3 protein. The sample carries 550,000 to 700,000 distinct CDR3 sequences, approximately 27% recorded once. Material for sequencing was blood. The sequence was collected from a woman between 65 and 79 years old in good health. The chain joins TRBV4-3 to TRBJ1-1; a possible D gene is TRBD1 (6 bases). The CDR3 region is CASSRDSQGNTEAFF. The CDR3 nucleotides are TGCGCCAGCAGCCGGGACTCCCAGGGGAATACTGAAGCTTTCTTT.